The clone carrying this T cell receptor (beta chain) occurred once. Its antigen is currently unknown. Other DNA sequences of this sample code for an identical CDR3. These data are taken from a study of shared clonotypes between healthy human individuals. Study summary: CD4 naive cells filled three plates per donor, CD4 memory three, CD8 naive two and CD8 memory one. Notes on the study in general: Clonotype sharing across donors was expected to vary with sequencing depth.

The germline gives CDR1 SGHTA, CDR2 FQGNSA. V was pared by 0 bases and J by 3 bases, with 3 bases between. The CDR3 is 13 residues long. Profiling relied on immunoSEQ multiplex PCR, and the TCRdb table lists in-frame clones only, not all of them. The data show about 1,500,000 clones, 96% seen once. Input material: naive CD4+ T cells sorted from blood. Subset here: CD45RA+ positively selected. The clonotype was recovered from a young man in good health. V usage is TRBV7-2 and J usage is TRBJ2-1; D is undetermined. The chain's CDR3 is CASSLASYNEQFF. In DNA, the CDR3 is TGTGCCAGCAGCTTAGCTAGCTACAATGAGCAGTTCTTC.